This T cell receptor (beta chain) was sequenced during a study of cytomegalovirus exposure and HLA in healthy donors. Study summary: There were around 100 million unique TCR beta sequences, drawn from approximately 180 million T cells, in an earlier analysis. General observations from the study: Later, TCR association rates were found to vary by HLA locus, highest for DRB1 and lowest for HLA-C. Per a later analysis, HLA-associated TCR beta chains showed more clonal expansion than other, equally common TCR beta chains. In vitro, three CMV-associated chains proved specific for CMV antigens.

Trimming removed 4 bases at V and 7 bases at J, with 12 bases between. This CDR3 comprises 12 residues. Per the germline V gene, CDR1 is SGHRS and CDR2 is YFSETQ. Amplification used 60 Vbeta primers and 13 Jbeta primers. Repertoires were generated with immunoSEQ multiplex PCR, while TCRdb's copy carries only in-frame clones and drops some. In the table there are some 130,000 clones, 80% of which are singletons. Notes on this clone: Antigen specificity is unknown.

This TCR derives from a man younger than 40 in good health and CMV-seronegative. The sequencing sample was made of PBMCs. The J gene is TRBJ2-7, the V gene TRBV5-1, with a tentative D call TRBD2 (6 bases). As DNA, the CDR3 is TGCGCCAGCAGCATAGACAGCGGGGAGCAGTACTTC. Residues: CASSIDSGEQYF.